This TCR beta chain originates from a study of CD4 and CD8 cells across lung adenocarcinoma regions. The patients had localized lung adenocarcinoma, a non-small cell subtype. The germline V gene has CDR1 MNHNS and CDR2 SASEGT. The CDR3 sequence is 14 residues long. V lost 2 bases and J 8 bases, leaving 12 bases between the germline ends. TCRdb redid the calling of the PCR reads with MiXCR, one entry per CDR3 protein. The sample lists around 18,000 distinct CDR3 sequences, 40% to 60% occurring once. The rearrangement joins TRBV6-1 to TRBJ1-4; no clear D. The clonotype comes from a male donor with lung adenocarcinoma. The CD4 and CD8 labels of this study may be unreliable. Sequenced: CD8+ T cells from the margin of a lung tumor. Written as DNA, the CDR3 is TGTGCCAGCAGTGAAAATGGGATGAGGGAAAAACTGTTTTTT. This sequence encodes CASSENGMREKLFF.